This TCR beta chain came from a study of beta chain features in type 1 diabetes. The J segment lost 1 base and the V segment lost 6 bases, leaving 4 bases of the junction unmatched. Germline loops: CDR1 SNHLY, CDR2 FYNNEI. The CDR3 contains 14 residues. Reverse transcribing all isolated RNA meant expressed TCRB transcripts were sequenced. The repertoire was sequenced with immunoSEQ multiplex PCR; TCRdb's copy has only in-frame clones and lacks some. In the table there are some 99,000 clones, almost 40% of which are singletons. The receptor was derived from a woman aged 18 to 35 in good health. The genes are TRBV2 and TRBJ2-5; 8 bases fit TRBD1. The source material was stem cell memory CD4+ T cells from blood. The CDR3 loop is CASSGQGGQETQYF. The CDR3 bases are TGTGCCAGCAGCGGACAGGGTGGCCAAGAGACCCAGTACTTC.